The present T cell receptor beta chain was sequenced within a study of T cell repertoires in cytomegalovirus infection. Whole-study context: Selection of CMV epitopes for the study included recently identified HLA-C-restricted and well-studied HLA-B-restricted ones. Matching HLA type, along with CMV infection, was indicated by public TCR beta signatures.

A single record per CDR3 protein comes from TCRdb applying MiXCR to the reads. There are some 800,000 distinct CDR3 sequences in the sample; approximately 32% occur only once, and under 15% lies in the top ten. Germline CDR1 reads SGHVS; CDR2 reads FNYEAQ. There are 17 residues in the CDR3. V dropped 3 bases and J dropped 3; count of bases not matched to a gene: 7. The sample holds many counts of this clonotype. The antigen is unknown. Sequenced material: cultured CD8+ T cells from PBMCs, taken from culture after CMV antigen stimulation. This sequence originates from a human donor in good health (CMV status not recorded). Some clones in this sample may be carry-over from other donors' samples. The genes are TRBV7-6 and TRBJ2-1, with 11 bases lining up with TRBD2. CDR3 bases: TGTGCCAGCAGCTTGGGATTAGCGGGGGGGCTCTACAATGAGCAGTTCTTC. As protein: CASSLGLAGGLYNEQFF.